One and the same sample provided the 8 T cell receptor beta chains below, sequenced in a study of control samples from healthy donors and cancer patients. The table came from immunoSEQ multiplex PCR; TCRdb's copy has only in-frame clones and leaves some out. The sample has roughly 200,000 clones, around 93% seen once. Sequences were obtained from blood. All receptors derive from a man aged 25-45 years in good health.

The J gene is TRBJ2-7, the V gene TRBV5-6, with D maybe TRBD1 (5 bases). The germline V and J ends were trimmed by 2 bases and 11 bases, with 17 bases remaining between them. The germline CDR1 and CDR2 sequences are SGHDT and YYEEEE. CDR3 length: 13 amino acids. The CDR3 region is CASSLGAVPGKYF. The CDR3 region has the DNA TGTGCCAGCAGCTTAGGGGCCGTCCCAGGGAAGTACTTC. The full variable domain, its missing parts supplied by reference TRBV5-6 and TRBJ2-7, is DAGVTQSPTHLIKTRGQQVTLRCSPKSGHDTVSWYQQALGQGPQFIFQYYEEEERQRGNFPDRFSGHQFPNYSSELNVNALLLGDSALYLCASSLGAVPGKYFGPGTRLTVT.

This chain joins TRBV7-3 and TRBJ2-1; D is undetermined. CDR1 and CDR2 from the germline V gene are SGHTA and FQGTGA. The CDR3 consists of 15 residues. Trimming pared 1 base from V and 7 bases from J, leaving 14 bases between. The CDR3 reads CASSLSGDRTNEQFF. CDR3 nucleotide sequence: TGTGCCAGCAGCTTAAGCGGAGACCGTACTAATGAGCAGTTCTTC. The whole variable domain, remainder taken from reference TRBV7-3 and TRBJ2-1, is GAGVSQTPSNKVTEKGKYVELRCDPISGHTALYWYRQSLGQGPEFLIYFQGTGAADDSGLPNDRFFAVRPEGSVSTLKIQRTERGDSAVYLCASSLSGDRTNEQFFGPGTRLTVL.

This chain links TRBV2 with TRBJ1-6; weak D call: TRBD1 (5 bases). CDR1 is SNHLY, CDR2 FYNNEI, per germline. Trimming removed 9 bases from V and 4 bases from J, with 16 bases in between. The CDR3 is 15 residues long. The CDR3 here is CASGETENYNSPLHF. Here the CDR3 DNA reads TGTGCCAGTGGCGAGACAGAAAATTATAATTCACCCCTCCACTTT.

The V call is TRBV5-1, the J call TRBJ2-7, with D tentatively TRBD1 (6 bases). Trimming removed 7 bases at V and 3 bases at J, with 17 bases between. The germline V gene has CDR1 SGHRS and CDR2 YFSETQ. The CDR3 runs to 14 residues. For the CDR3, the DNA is TGCGCCAGCTCCACAGGGACCTACAGCTACGAGCAGTACTTC. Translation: CASSTGTYSYEQYF.

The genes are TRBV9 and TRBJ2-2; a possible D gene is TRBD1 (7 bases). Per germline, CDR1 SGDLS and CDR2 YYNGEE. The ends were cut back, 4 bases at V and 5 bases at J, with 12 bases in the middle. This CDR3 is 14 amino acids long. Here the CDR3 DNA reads TGTGCCAGCAGCCGACAGGGAGGAACCGGGGAGCTGTTTTTT. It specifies CASSRQGGTGELFF.

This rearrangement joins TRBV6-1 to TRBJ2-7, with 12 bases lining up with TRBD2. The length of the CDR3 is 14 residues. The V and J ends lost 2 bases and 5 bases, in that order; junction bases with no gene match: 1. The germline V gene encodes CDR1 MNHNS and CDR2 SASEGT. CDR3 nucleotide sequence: TGTGCCAGCAGTGAACTAGCGGGGGGGCACGAGCAGTACTTC. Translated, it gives CASSELAGGHEQYF.

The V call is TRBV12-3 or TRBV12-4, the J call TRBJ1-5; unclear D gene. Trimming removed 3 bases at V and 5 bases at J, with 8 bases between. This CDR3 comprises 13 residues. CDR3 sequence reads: CASSLNSYQPQHF. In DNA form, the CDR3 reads TGTGCCAGCAGTTTGAACAGCTATCAGCCCCAGCATTTT.

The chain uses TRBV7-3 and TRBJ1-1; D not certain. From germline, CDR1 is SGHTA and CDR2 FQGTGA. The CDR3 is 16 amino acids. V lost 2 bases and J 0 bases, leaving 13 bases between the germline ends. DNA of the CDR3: TGTGCCAGCAGCTTAGTCCCCCAGAACATGAACACTGAAGCTTTCTTT. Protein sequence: CASSLVPQNMNTEAFF.